A single sample is the source of the 2 T cell receptor beta chains below, sequenced in a study of blood T cell repertoires in COVID-19. Assay: immunoSEQ multiplex PCR; the TCRdb copy retains only in-frame clones and omits some. The sample lists some 330,000 clones; roughly four fifths were seen once. Material: PBMCs or T cells enriched from blood (not recorded which). The receptors here all came from a woman aged 50 to 65 who had recovered from COVID-19.

This rearrangement joins TRBV29-1 to TRBJ1-2; D unresolved. Trimming stripped 3 bases from V and 3 bases from J, with 14 bases between. In germline, CDR1 is SQVTM, CDR2 ANQGSEA. The CDR3 is made up of 14 amino acids. CDR3 DNA sequence: TGCAGCGTTGATCGATGGCCCTCACACTATGGCTACACCTTC. Its translation is CSVDRWPSHYGYTF.

The chain links TRBV2 to TRBJ2-1; D not certain. Deletions cut 4 bases from V and 8 bases from J, with 3 bases between. From germline, CDR1 is SNHLY and CDR2 FYNNEI. CDR3 length equals 10 residues. The DNA for the CDR3 is TGTGCCAGCAGTGTAGATGAGCAGTTCTTC. Its translation is CASSVDEQFF.